The subject of this entry is one TCR beta chain. The ends lost 2 bases at V and 6 bases at J; junction bases unmatched: 7. The CDR3 runs to 16 residues. This sample is part of a study of blood T cell repertoires in COVID-19. Across the whole study: The United States, Italy and Spain supplied acute and convalescent COVID-19 samples. PBMCs, B-cell-depleted T cells, or T cells were the source of the cDNA or gDNA that made up the material.

Authors' methods: Reference gene primers were amplified, and this amplification served to estimate nucleated cell counts. This table comes from immunoSEQ multiplex PCR, and its TCRdb copy is limited to in-frame clones, with some not included. Clone size and V and J calls were adopted from that table, with D and trimming inferred from the DNA. Of about 130,000 clones in the sample, over 75% were seen once. The chain has TRBV5-3 and TRBJ2-2; 10 bases agree with TRBD2. TRBV5-3 is designated an ORF whose function remains uncertain. The sample was peripheral blood. The sequence came from a man older than 75 with active or convalescent COVID-19. The CDR3 nucleotides are TGTGCCAGAAGCTTAGTTAGCGGGGGGACTGCCGGGGAGCTGTTTTTT. Translation: CARSLVSGGTAGELFF.